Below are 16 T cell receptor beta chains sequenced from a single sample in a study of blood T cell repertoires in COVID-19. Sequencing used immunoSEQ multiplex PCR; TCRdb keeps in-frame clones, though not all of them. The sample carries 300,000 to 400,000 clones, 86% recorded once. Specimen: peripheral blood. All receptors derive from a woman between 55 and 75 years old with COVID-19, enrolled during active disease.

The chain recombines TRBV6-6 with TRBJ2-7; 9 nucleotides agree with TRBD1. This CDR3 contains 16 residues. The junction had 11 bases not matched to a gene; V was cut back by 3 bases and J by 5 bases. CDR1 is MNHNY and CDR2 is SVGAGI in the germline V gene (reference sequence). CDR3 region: CASSYPPTGGFDEQYF. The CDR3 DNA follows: TGTGCCAGCAGTTATCCGCCGACAGGGGGTTTCGACGAGCAGTACTTC.

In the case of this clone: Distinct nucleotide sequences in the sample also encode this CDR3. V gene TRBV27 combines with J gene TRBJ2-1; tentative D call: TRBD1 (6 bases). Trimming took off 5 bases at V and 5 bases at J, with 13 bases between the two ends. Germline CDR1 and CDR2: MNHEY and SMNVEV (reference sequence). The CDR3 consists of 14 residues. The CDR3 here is CASSPGTTDNEQFF. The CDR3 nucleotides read TGTGCCAGCAGTCCAGGGACAACGGACAATGAGCAGTTCTTC.

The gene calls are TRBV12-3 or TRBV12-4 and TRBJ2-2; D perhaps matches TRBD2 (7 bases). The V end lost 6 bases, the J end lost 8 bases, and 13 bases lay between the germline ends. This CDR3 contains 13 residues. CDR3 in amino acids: CASRWGGLGELFF. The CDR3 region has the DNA TGTGCCAGCAGATGGGGGGGGCTAGGGGAGCTGTTTTTT.

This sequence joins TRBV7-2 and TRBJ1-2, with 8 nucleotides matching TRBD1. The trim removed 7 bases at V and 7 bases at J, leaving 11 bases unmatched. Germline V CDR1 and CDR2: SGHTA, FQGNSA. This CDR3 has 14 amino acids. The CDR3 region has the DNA TGTGCCAGCAACTATTTGACAGGGGCTGGTGGCTACACCTTC. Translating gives CASNYLTGAGGYTF.

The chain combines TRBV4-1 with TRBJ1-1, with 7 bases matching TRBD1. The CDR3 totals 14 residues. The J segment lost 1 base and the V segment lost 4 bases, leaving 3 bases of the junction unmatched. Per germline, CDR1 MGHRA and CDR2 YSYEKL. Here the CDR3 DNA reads TGCGCCAGCAGCCGCGGACAGGCGAACACTGAAGCTTTCTTT. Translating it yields CASSRGQANTEAFF.

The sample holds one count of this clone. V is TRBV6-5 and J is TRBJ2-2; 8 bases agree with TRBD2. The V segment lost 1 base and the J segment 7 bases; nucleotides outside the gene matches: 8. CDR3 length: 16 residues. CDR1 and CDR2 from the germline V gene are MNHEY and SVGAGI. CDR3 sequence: CASSYYGTRIGGELFF. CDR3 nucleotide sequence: TGTGCCAGCAGTTACTATGGGACTAGGATCGGCGGGGAGCTGTTTTTT.

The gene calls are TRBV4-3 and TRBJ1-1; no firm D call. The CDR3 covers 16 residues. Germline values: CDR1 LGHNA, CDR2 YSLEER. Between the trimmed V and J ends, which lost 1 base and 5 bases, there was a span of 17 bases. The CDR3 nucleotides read TGCGCCAGCAGCCAAGGGGCCTTTTTCGCGGGGACTGAAGCTTTCTTT. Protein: CASSQGAFFAGTEAFF.

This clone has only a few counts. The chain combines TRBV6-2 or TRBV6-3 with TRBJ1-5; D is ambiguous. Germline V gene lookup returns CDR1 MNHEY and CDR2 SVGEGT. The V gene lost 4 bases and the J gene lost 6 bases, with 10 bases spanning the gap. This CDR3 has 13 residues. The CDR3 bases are TGTGCCAGCAGTTCCCAGGTTATTCAGCCCCAGCATTTT. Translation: CASSSQVIQPQHF.

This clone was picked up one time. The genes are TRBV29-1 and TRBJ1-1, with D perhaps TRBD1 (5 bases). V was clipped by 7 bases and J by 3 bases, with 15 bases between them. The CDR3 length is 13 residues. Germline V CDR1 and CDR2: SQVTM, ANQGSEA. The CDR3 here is CSAISTVYTEAFF. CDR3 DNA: TGCAGCGCTATTTCGACAGTCTACACTGAAGCTTTCTTT.

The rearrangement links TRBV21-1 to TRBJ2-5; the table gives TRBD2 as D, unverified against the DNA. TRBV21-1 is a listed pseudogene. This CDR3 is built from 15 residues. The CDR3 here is CASSKYTVLQETQYF. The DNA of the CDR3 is TGTGCCAGCAGCAAGTATACGGTGTTACAAGAGACCCAGTACTTC.

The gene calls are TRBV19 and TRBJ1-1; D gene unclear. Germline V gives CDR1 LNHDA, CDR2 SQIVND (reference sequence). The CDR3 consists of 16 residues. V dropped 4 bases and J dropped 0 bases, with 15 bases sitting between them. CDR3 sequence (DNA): TGTGCCAGTAGTAACGTCCTGGGCTCATTGAACACTGAAGCTTTCTTT. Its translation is CASSNVLGSLNTEAFF.

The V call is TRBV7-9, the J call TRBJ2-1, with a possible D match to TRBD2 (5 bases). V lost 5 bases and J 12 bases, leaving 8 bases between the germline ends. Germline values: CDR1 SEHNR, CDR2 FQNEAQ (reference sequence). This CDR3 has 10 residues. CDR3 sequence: CASSGAGQFF. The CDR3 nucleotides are TGTGCCAGCAGCGGCGCGGGGCAGTTCTTC. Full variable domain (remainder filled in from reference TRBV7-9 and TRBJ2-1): DTGVSQNPRHKITKRGQNVTFRCDPISEHNRLYWYRQTLGQGPEFLTYFQNEAQLEKSRLLSDRFSAERPKGSFSTLEIQRTEQGDSAMYLCASSGAGQFFGPGTRLTVL.

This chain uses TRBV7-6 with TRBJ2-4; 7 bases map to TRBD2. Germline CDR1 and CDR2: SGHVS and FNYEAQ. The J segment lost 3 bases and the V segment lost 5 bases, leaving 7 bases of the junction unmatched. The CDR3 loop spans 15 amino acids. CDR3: CASSPGPGGKNIQYF. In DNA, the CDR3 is TGTGCCAGCAGCCCGGGCCCGGGGGGCAAAAACATTCAGTACTTC.

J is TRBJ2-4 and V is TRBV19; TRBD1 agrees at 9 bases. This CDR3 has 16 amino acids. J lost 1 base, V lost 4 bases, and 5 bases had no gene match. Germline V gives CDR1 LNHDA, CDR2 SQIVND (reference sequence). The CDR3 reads CASSSRDRVAKNIQYF. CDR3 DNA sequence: TGTGCCAGTAGTAGCCGGGACAGGGTTGCCAAAAACATTCAGTACTTC.

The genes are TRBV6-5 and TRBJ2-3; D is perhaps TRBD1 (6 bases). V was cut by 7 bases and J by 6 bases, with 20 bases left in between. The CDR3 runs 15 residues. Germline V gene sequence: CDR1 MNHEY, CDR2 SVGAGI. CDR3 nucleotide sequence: TGTGCCAGCATTAGGGTGTTGGGGGCCCAGGATACGCAGTATTTT. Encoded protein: CASIRVLGAQDTQYF.

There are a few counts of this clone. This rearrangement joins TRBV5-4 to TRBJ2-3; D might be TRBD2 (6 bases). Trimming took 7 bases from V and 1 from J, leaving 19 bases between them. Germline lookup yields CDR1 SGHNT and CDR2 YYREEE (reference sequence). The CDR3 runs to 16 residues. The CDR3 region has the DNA TGTGCCAGCCGGGCTACCGGGGGTTTTCGCACAGATACGCAGTATTTT. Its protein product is CASRATGGFRTDTQYF.